This T cell receptor (beta chain) comes out of a study of CD8 T cells in Susac syndrome. TEMRA cells were FACS-enriched and CD8+ and CD4+ T cells negatively isolated. Of note for this clonotype: Its specificity is unknown.

Study results and caveats: TCR sequencing and HLA analysis covered a relatively small number of individuals.

The CDR3 is 12 amino acids. Losses at the gene ends were 10 bases for V and 4 bases for J; bases not matched to a gene: 6. RNA in amounts of roughly 0.5 to 1 ug was reverse transcribed with random hexamers. The immunoSEQ assay covered 54 Vbeta and 13 Jbeta segments for CDR3. TCRdb used MiXCR to reprocess the immunoSEQ multiplex PCR reads, holding one entry per CDR3 protein. The sample records some 260,000 distinct CDR3 sequences, about 85% being singletons. The TCR comes from a human donor with multiple sclerosis. The sequenced sample was CD8+ T cells from PBMCs. This chain joins TRBV12-3 or TRBV12-4 and TRBJ2-5; 7 positions agree with TRBD2. This CDR3 reads CATQTGGETQYF. In DNA, the CDR3 is TGTGCCACCCAGACGGGGGGAGAGACCCAGTACTTC.